Sequencing of this T cell receptor beta chain was carried out in a study of T cell repertoires in cytomegalovirus infection. Notes on the study in general: Using cumulative public TCR beta family frequency, the authors identified those who carried CMV together with the relevant HLA.

TCRdb independently ran MiXCR on the reads; one entry per CDR3 protein. The sample contains some 700,000 distinct CDR3 sequences, less than 40% of which appear only once. As concerns this clonotype: Its target is not known.

The sequence was collected from a human donor in good health (CMV status not recorded). Some clones in this sample may be carry-over from other donors' samples. The specimen was PBMCs.

CDR3 coding DNA: TGTGCCAGCAGCCTTCGAGGGGGCTGGAGCACAGATACGCAGTATTTT. It encodes CASSLRGGWSTDTQYF. The chain joins TRBV7-9 to TRBJ2-3, with 7 bases that match TRBD1. CDR3 length: 16 amino acids. The trim removed 5 bases at V and 0 bases at J, leaving 8 bases unmatched. CDR1 and CDR2 (germline): SEHNR, FQNEAQ (reference sequence).